A selection of T cell receptor beta chains follows, all from one sample in a study of blood T cell repertoires in COVID-19. Some clones are missing from TCRdb's copy, which holds only in-frame ones; the method was immunoSEQ multiplex PCR. The sample has approximately 230,000 clones; 80% to 90% are singletons. The sequenced sample consisted of PBMCs or T cells enriched from blood (not recorded which). The receptors originated from a middle-aged man who had recovered from COVID-19. Both conserved end residues are part of each CDR3. Fields, in order: J gene, clone size, D gene, V gene, CDR3 protein, CDR3 DNA. D genes are given only for firm matches. Expanded clones get a size class; other rows say once, few or many, or leave the size out.

j_call: TRBJ2-3; clone_size: .; d_call: TRBD2; v_call: TRBV7-2; cdr3_aa: CASSSGLVDTQYF; cdr3_nt: TGTGCCAGCAGCTCGGGACTAGTTGATACGCAGTATTTT
j_call: TRBJ1-5; clone_size: few; d_call: .; v_call: TRBV27; cdr3_aa: CASSLAGVVNQPQHF; cdr3_nt: TGTGCCAGCAGTCTAGCTGGGGTGGTGAATCAGCCCCAGCATTTT
j_call: TRBJ1-1; clone_size: .; d_call: .; v_call: TRBV3-1/TRBV3-2; cdr3_aa: CASSQATRAEAFF; cdr3_nt: TGTGCCAGCAGCCAAGCCACACGGGCTGAAGCTTTCTTT
j_call: TRBJ2-1; clone_size: .; d_call: TRBD2; v_call: TRBV2; cdr3_aa: CASSEDSGRAYEQFF; cdr3_nt: TGTGCCAGCAGTGAAGATAGCGGGAGGGCCTATGAGCAGTTCTTC
j_call: TRBJ2-6; clone_size: .; d_call: .; v_call: TRBV6-1; cdr3_aa: CASSEMTTGANVLTF; cdr3_nt: TGTGCCAGCAGTGAAATGACAACCGGGGCCAACGTCCTGACTTTC
j_call: TRBJ1-5; clone_size: .; d_call: TRBD1; v_call: TRBV24-1; cdr3_aa: CATSEGGQGPNQPQHF; cdr3_nt: TGTGCCACCAGTGAGGGGGGACAGGGACCTAATCAGCCCCAGCATTTT
j_call: TRBJ1-1; clone_size: .; d_call: TRBD1; v_call: TRBV28; cdr3_aa: CASSVTGTENTEAFF; cdr3_nt: TGTGCCAGCAGTGTTACCGGGACAGAGAACACTGAAGCTTTCTTT
j_call: TRBJ1-4; clone_size: .; d_call: .; v_call: TRBV3-1/TRBV3-2; cdr3_aa: CASSQERGEKLFF; cdr3_nt: TGTGCCAGCAGCCAAGAAAGGGGAGAAAAACTGTTTTTT
j_call: TRBJ2-7; clone_size: .; d_call: .; v_call: TRBV15; cdr3_aa: CATSGRTGDEQYF; cdr3_nt: TGTGCCACCAGCGGTAGGACGGGGGACGAGCAGTACTTC
j_call: TRBJ1-2; clone_size: .; d_call: .; v_call: TRBV27; cdr3_aa: CASSSRGASYGYTF; cdr3_nt: TGTGCCAGCAGTTCGCGGGGGGCGAGCTATGGCTACACCTTC
j_call: TRBJ1-1; clone_size: few; d_call: .; v_call: TRBV27; cdr3_aa: CASSLGAATEAFF; cdr3_nt: TGTGCCAGCAGCTTGGGGGCTGCCACTGAAGCTTTCTTT
j_call: TRBJ2-1; clone_size: .; d_call: .; v_call: TRBV7-8; cdr3_aa: CASRLVGRQEQFF; cdr3_nt: TGTGCCAGCCGATTAGTGGGGCGACAGGAGCAGTTCTTC
j_call: TRBJ2-7; clone_size: .; d_call: TRBD2; v_call: TRBV18; cdr3_aa: CASSPQLAGEGQISYEQYF; cdr3_nt: TGTGCCAGCTCACCACAGCTAGCGGGTGAGGGCCAAATCTCCTACGAGCAGTACTTC
j_call: TRBJ2-7; clone_size: .; d_call: TRBD2; v_call: TRBV19; cdr3_aa: CASSIGLAGGLAYEQYF; cdr3_nt: TGTGCCAGTAGTATTGGTCTAGCGGGGGGCCTCGCCTACGAGCAGTACTTC
j_call: TRBJ2-1; clone_size: few; d_call: .; v_call: TRBV5-1; cdr3_aa: CASSLELDSVYEQFF; cdr3_nt: TGCGCCAGCAGCTTGGAACTAGACTCCGTCTATGAGCAGTTCTTC
j_call: TRBJ1-5; clone_size: few; d_call: TRBD1; v_call: TRBV15; cdr3_aa: CATSPEATGAFSNQPQHF; cdr3_nt: TGTGCCACCAGCCCCGAGGCGACAGGGGCGTTTAGCAATCAGCCCCAGCATTTT
j_call: TRBJ1-3; clone_size: .; d_call: .; v_call: TRBV7-9; cdr3_aa: CASSTSRGELSGNTIYF; cdr3_nt: TGTGCCAGCAGCACCAGCAGGGGTGAACTCTCTGGAAACACCATATATTTT
j_call: TRBJ2-7; clone_size: .; d_call: TRBD2; v_call: TRBV27; cdr3_aa: CASSLLGLAGGALYEQYF; cdr3_nt: TGTGCCAGCAGTTTATTAGGACTAGCGGGGGGGGCCCTCTACGAGCAGTACTTC
j_call: TRBJ2-7; clone_size: .; d_call: TRBD2; v_call: TRBV2; cdr3_aa: CASRLGGVEAGEQYF; cdr3_nt: TGTGCCAGCCGATTGGGGGGGGTCGAGGCGGGCGAGCAGTACTTC
j_call: TRBJ2-5; clone_size: .; d_call: .; v_call: TRBV30; cdr3_aa: CAWSPVYGAQYF; cdr3_nt: TGTGCCTGGAGTCCAGTCTACGGGGCCCAGTACTTC